The 23 T cell receptor beta chains below were found in one sample sequenced in a study of T-cell memory formation after mild COVID-19. In TCRdb, the 5' RACE reads were re-called with MiXCR into one record per CDR3 protein. The table lists over 350,000 distinct CDR3 sequences, 16% of them singletons. The specimen was PBMCs or a T cell subset sorted from them (not recorded which). Every receptor here comes from a man aged 18 to 29 who had mild COVID-19 (a few samples of this study predate the infection). Cell type and time point are not known.

This chain links TRBV3-1 with TRBJ2-7; maybe TRBD2 (5 bases). This CDR3 has 15 residues. Germline V lookup: CDR1 LGHDT, CDR2 YNNKEL (reference sequence). Trimming took off 1 base at V and 0 bases at J, with 10 bases between the two ends. CDR3: CASSQGGISSYEQYF. The CDR3 DNA follows: TGTGCCAGCAGCCAAGGAGGGATCAGCTCCTACGAGCAGTACTTC.

This clonotype was counted a few times. The chain couples TRBV7-6 to TRBJ2-7; a possible D gene is TRBD1 (6 bases). Trimming removed 8 bases at V and 6 bases at J, with 11 bases between. The CDR3 covers 11 residues. Germline values: CDR1 SGHVS, CDR2 FNYEAQ. CDR3 residues: CASGQLAEQYF. The CDR3 region has the DNA TGTGCCAGCGGACAGCTAGCCGAGCAGTACTTC.

The CDR3 DNA follows: TGCGCCAGCAGCCAAGATGGCGTGGGGAGGTATGGCTACACCTTC. Protein product: CASSQDGVGRYGYTF. The J gene is TRBJ1-2, the V gene TRBV4-3, with unresolved D. CDR1 and CDR2 (germline): LGHNA, YSLEER. The ends were cut back, 0 bases at V and 5 bases at J, with 13 bases in the middle. CDR3 size: 15 residues.

This clonotype was observed a handful of times. The genes are TRBV6-2 or TRBV6-3 and TRBJ1-1; no clear D gene. Germline assignment: CDR1 MNHEY and CDR2 SVGEGT. The CDR3 has 14 amino acids. Trimming took 6 bases from V and 6 from J, leaving 17 bases between them. CDR3 sequence (DNA): TGTGCCAGCAGCCCCCACCTCCGCTTTGCTGAAGCTTTCTTT. Its translation: CASSPHLRFAEAFF.

A few counts support this clonotype. The chain recombines TRBV5-5 with TRBJ1-2; TRBD1 is a possible D gene (5 bases). Germline V gene lookup returns CDR1 SGHKS and CDR2 YYEKEE (reference sequence). With 4 bases removed from V and 0 bases from J, the gap between germline ends came to 10 bases. The CDR3 length is 14 residues. DNA for the CDR3: TGTGCCAGCAGCGCTGTGACAGCTAACTATGGCTACACCTTC. Its translation is CASSAVTANYGYTF.

This clonotype was counted a few times. The chain uses TRBV20-1 and TRBJ2-1, with 8 bases aligning to TRBD2. J was trimmed by 2 bases and V by 3 bases; bases with no gene match: 0. Germline V gene sequence: CDR1 DFQATT, CDR2 SNEGSKA (reference sequence). This CDR3 region has 13 residues. CDR3 sequence (DNA): TGCAGTGCTAGCGGGGGGGCCTACAATGAGCAGTTCTTC. This sequence encodes CSASGGAYNEQFF.

V gene TRBV5-6 combines with J gene TRBJ1-6; no clear D gene. With 2 bases removed from V and 9 bases from J, the gap between germline ends came to 15 bases. CDR3 length: 15 residues. CDR1 SGHDT and CDR2 YYEEEE come from the germline V gene. The CDR3 DNA follows: TGTGCCAGCAGCTTATTCGGGCCCTTAGGTTCACCCCTCCACTTT. Translated: CASSLFGPLGSPLHF.

At least ten counts were recorded for this clonotype. V and J are TRBV7-2 and TRBJ2-5; no definite D call. This CDR3 contains 11 residues. Germline CDR1 is SGHTA and CDR2 is FQGNSA. Trimming left V 4 bases short and J 3 bases short, with 3 bases between. DNA for the CDR3: TGTGCCAGCAGCTCCAAAGAGACCCAGTACTTC. It encodes CASSSKETQYF.

V is TRBV5-1 and J is TRBJ1-4, with D tentatively TRBD1 (5 bases). Germline lookup yields CDR1 SGHRS and CDR2 YFSETQ. This CDR3 contains 17 residues. The V gene lost 0 bases and the J gene lost 1 base, with 13 bases spanning the gap. This CDR3 is CASSLGQGPRTNEKLFF. The CDR3 region has the DNA TGCGCCAGCAGCTTGGGCCAGGGACCCCGAACTAATGAAAAACTGTTTTTT.

The CDR3 here is CASSSDPASYNEQFF. The CDR3 bases are TGTGCCAGCAGCTCGGACCCCGCCTCCTACAATGAGCAGTTCTTC. This chain connects TRBV7-3 to TRBJ2-1; D unresolved. The length of the CDR3 is 15 residues. V was pared by 4 bases and J by 0 bases, with 10 bases between. Germline CDR1 and CDR2: SGHTA and FQGTGA.

This clonotype has a handful of counts. The chain combines TRBV7-9 with TRBJ2-7; the D call may be TRBD1 or TRBD2 (5 bases each). There are 16 residues in the CDR3. Trimming cost V 1 base and J 1 base, with 14 bases left between them. Germline V lookup: CDR1 SEHNR, CDR2 FQNEAQ (reference sequence). This chain's CDR3 is CASSLGTGPVSYEQYF. CDR3 DNA sequence: TGTGCCAGCAGCTTAGGAACGGGGCCAGTGTCCTACGAGCAGTACTTC.

The CDR3 DNA sequence: TGTGCCAGCAGCGCCGGGGTCGGGGATCCAGAGACCCAGTACTTC. It yields the protein CASSAGVGDPETQYF. The gene calls are TRBV9 and TRBJ2-5; TRBD2 might be the D (5 bases). CDR3 length: 15 residues. V lost 3 bases, J lost 4 bases, and 16 bases lay in between. In germline, CDR1 is SGDLS, CDR2 YYNGEE.

In this sample, this clonotype turned up a few times. This chain joins TRBV7-8 and TRBJ1-1; no clear D. Germline CDR1 is SGHVS and CDR2 is FQNEAQ. V shed 5 bases and J shed 2 bases, with 12 bases lying between them. CDR3 length equals 14 residues. The CDR3 DNA is TGTGCCAGCAGCCCTTTTGGAGTAAACACTGAAGCTTTCTTT. Its protein product is CASSPFGVNTEAFF. Based on the CDR3 plus reference TRBV7-8 and TRBJ1-1, the full variable domain is GAGVSQSPRYKVAKRGQDVALRCDPISGHVSLFWYQQALGQGPEFLTYFQNEAQLDKSGLPSDRFFAERPEGSVSTLKIQRTQQEDSAVYLCASSPFGVNTEAFFGQGTRLTVV.

This clonotype was picked up a small number of times. The V gene is TRBV3-1, the J gene TRBJ2-2; D call uncertain. Trimming pared 4 bases from V and 5 bases from J, leaving 20 bases between. CDR3 size: 17 residues. Germline CDR1 LGHDT, CDR2 YNNKEL (reference sequence). CDR3: CASSRRTQSLGTGELFF. The CDR3 DNA is TGTGCCAGCAGCCGAAGAACACAGTCCTTGGGGACCGGGGAGCTGTTTTTT.

This clonotype came up a few times. The chain recombines TRBV29-1 with TRBJ2-2; D not resolved. Germline V gene lookup returns CDR1 SQVTM and CDR2 ANQGSEA. The CDR3 spans 16 residues. V lost 7 bases and J 4 bases, leaving 22 bases between the germline ends. The chain's CDR3 is CSAETDDGSLTGELFF. CDR3 nucleotide sequence: TGCAGCGCCGAGACTGATGATGGTTCTCTCACCGGGGAGCTGTTTTTT.

The rearrangement links TRBV25-1 to TRBJ2-1; maybe TRBD2 (6 bases). Germline-derived CDR1 and CDR2 are MGHDK and SYGVNS. CDR3 size: 15 residues. V lost 5 bases, J lost 2 bases, and 13 bases lay in between. CDR3 nucleotide sequence: TGTGCCAGCAGTACCTGGAGGGGAGCCTACAATGAGCAGTTCTTC. Translation gives CASSTWRGAYNEQFF. The full variable domain, its missing parts supplied by reference TRBV25-1 and TRBJ2-1, is EADIYQTPRYLVIGTGKKITLECSQTMGHDKMYWYQQDPGMELHLIHYSYGVNSTEKGDLSSESTVSRIRTEHFPLTLESARPSHTSQYLCASSTWRGAYNEQFFGPGTRLTVL.

The J gene is TRBJ2-2, the V gene TRBV23-1, with 7 nucleotides matching TRBD1. TRBV23-1 is an ORF, with its function uncertain. This CDR3 spans 16 amino acids. The J segment lost 4 bases and the V segment lost 3 bases, leaving 8 bases of the junction unmatched. The CDR3 loop is CASSQWTGKSTGELFF. Here the CDR3 DNA reads TGCGCCAGCAGTCAGTGGACAGGAAAGAGCACCGGGGAGCTGTTTTTT.

In its sample, this clonotype was seen a few times. V and J are TRBV7-9 and TRBJ2-2; D possibly matches TRBD1 or TRBD2 (6 bases each). The CDR3 runs 16 residues. Germline V gene lookup returns CDR1 SEHNR and CDR2 FQNEAQ (reference sequence). The V end lost 3 bases, the J end lost 0 bases, and 11 bases lay between the germline ends. This CDR3 reads CASSFPGATNTGELFF. CDR3 bases: TGTGCCAGCAGCTTCCCGGGGGCTACGAACACCGGGGAGCTGTTTTTT.

The chain has TRBV20-1 and TRBJ1-2; the D gene is possibly TRBD1 (5 bases). The germline V gene has CDR1 DFQATT and CDR2 SNEGSKA (reference sequence). Trimming removed 0 bases at V and 5 bases at J, with 13 bases between. The CDR3 spans 14 residues. CDR3 sequence reads: CSARDRPGPYGYTF. DNA of the CDR3: TGCAGTGCTAGAGATCGACCGGGACCGTATGGCTACACCTTC.

This clonotype was seen more than once but under ten times. V is TRBV2 and J is TRBJ1-1; TRBD1 is a possible D gene (6 bases). Between the trimmed V and J ends, which lost 1 base and 4 bases, there was a span of 7 bases. CDR3 length: 13 amino acids. Per the germline V gene, CDR1 is SNHLY and CDR2 is FYNNEI. CDR3 nucleotide sequence: TGTGCCAGCAGTGAAGGGGGGCCCACTGAAGCTTTCTTT. This codes for CASSEGGPTEAFF.

The chain is built from TRBV20-1 and TRBJ2-1; 12 bases line up with TRBD2. Germline V gives CDR1 DFQATT, CDR2 SNEGSKA (reference sequence). Trimming cost V 4 bases and J 8 bases; bases outside gene matches: 3. This CDR3 has 13 amino acids. CDR3 sequence reads: CSATSGGVYEQFF. CDR3 nucleotide sequence: TGCAGTGCTACTAGCGGGGGGGTCTATGAGCAGTTCTTC.

This clonotype has just a few counts. This chain connects TRBV6-5 to TRBJ1-2, with D maybe TRBD1 (5 bases). The CDR3 extends over 13 amino acids. Germline assignment: CDR1 MNHEY and CDR2 SVGAGI. V was clipped by 5 bases and J by 4 bases, with 11 bases between them. CDR3 sequence (DNA): TGTGCCAGCAGTCAAGGGGCAGGCTATGGCTACACCTTC. Translation gives CASSQGAGYGYTF.

The V and J genes are TRBV4-1 and TRBJ1-5; possible D gene TRBD1, 5 bases. This CDR3 contains 15 residues. Germline V CDR1 and CDR2: MGHRA, YSYEKL. Trimming left V 0 bases short and J 7 bases short, with 13 bases between. As DNA, the CDR3 is TGCGCCAGCAGCCAAGATGGGGGTGGGAGGCAGCCCCAGCATTTT. Translated: CASSQDGGGRQPQHF.